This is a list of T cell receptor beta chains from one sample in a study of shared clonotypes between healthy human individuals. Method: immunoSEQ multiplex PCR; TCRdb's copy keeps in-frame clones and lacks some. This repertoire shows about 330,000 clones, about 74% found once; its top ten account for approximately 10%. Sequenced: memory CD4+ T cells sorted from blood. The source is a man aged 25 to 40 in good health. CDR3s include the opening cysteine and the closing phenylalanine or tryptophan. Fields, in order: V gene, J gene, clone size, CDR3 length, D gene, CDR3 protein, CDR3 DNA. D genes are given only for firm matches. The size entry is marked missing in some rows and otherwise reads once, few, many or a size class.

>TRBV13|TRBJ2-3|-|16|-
CASSPRTAYSTDTQYF
TGTGCCAGCAGCCCAAGGACAGCCTATAGCACAGATACGCAGTATTTT
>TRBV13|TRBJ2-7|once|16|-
CASSVTSGTLDYEQYF
TGTGCCAGCAGCGTAACATCCGGGACACTAGACTACGAGCAGTACTTC
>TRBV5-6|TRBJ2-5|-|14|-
CASSQQAHQETQYF
TGTGCCAGCAGCCAGCAAGCTCATCAAGAGACCCAGTACTTC
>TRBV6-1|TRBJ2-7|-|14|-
CASSLDPRAYEQYF
TGTGCCAGCAGTCTTGATCCCCGGGCCTACGAGCAGTACTTC
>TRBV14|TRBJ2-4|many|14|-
CASNEERPRDIQYF
TGTGCCAGCAACGAGGAACGGCCTCGGGACATTCAGTACTTC
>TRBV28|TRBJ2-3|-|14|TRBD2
CASSSREGRDTQYF
TGTGCCAGCAGCTCGCGGGAGGGCCGGGATACGCAGTATTTT
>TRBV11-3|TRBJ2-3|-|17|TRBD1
CASSEEAIGTAENTQYF
TGTGCCAGCAGCGAAGAAGCGATCGGGACAGCTGAAAATACGCAGTATTTT
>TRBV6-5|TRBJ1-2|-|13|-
CASSPEGNYGYTF
TGTGCCAGCAGTCCCGAGGGGAACTATGGCTACACCTTC
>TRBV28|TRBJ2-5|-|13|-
CASSLGVGMTQYF
TGTGCCAGCAGTTTGGGGGTAGGGATGACCCAGTACTTC
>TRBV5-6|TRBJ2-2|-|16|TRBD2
CASSLREGNSAGELFF
TGTGCCAGCAGCTTGCGGGAGGGGAATTCCGCCGGGGAGCTGTTTTTT
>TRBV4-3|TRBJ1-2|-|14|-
CASSQDPAVYGYTF
TGCGCCAGCAGCCAAGACCCCGCGGTGTATGGCTACACCTTC
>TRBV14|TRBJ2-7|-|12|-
CASSQGSREQYF
TGTGCCAGCAGCCAGGGTTCAAGGGAGCAGTACTTC
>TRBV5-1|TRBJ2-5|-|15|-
CASSSSPTREETQYF
TGCGCCAGCAGCTCCTCCCCGACTCGTGAAGAGACCCAGTACTTC
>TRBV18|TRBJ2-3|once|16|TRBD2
CASSPGTSDFTDTQYF
TGTGCCAGCTCCCCCGGGACTAGCGATTTCACAGATACGCAGTATTTT
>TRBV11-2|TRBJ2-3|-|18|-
CASSLGPGSSGSRDTQYF
TGTGCCAGCAGCTTAGGGCCCGGAAGCTCCGGGTCGAGAGATACGCAGTATTTT
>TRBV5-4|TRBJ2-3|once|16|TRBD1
CASSFRTGGVTDTQYF
TGTGCCAGCAGCTTCCGGACAGGGGGGGTCACAGATACGCAGTATTTT
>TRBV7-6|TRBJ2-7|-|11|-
CASSEYTQQYF
TGTGCCAGCAGCGAATACACACAGCAGTACTTC
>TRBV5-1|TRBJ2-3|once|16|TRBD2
CASSGTRLAGTDTQYF
TGCGCCAGCAGCGGGACCCGACTAGCGGGGACAGATACGCAGTATTTT
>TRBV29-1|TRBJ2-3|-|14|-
CSAFLPRRSDTQYF
TGCAGCGCTTTTCTGCCCCGGCGCTCAGATACGCAGTATTTT
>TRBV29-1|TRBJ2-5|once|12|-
CSAAVQAETQYF
TGCAGCGCGGCGGTACAAGCGGAGACCCAGTACTTC
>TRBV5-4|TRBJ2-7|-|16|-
CASSFGSRGNGYEQYF
TGTGCCAGCAGCTTTGGTTCTAGGGGGAATGGCTACGAGCAGTACTTC
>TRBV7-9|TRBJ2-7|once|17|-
CASSLQAVSGFQYEQYF
TGTGCCAGCAGCCTGCAAGCGGTGTCGGGGTTTCAGTACGAGCAGTACTTC
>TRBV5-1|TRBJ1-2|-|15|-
CASSGGFGTAYGYTF
TGCGCCAGCAGCGGAGGCTTCGGGACCGCCTATGGCTACACCTTC
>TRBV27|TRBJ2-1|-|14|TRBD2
CAAKSGRADNEQFF
TGTGCCGCTAAGAGCGGGAGGGCCGACAATGAGCAGTTCTTC
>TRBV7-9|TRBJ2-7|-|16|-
CASSRRGGRVLDEQYF
TGTGCCAGCAGCCGCAGGGGGGGCAGGGTGTTGGACGAGCAGTACTTC
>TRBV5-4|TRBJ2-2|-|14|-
CASSARGGTGELFF
TGTGCCAGCAGTGCTAGGGGAGGTACCGGGGAGCTGTTTTTT
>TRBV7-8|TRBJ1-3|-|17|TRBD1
CASSFQGGAEGGNTIYF
TGTGCCAGCAGCTTTCAGGGGGGGGCCGAGGGAGGAAACACCATATATTTT
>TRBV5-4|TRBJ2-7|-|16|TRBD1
CASSSPRTGGSYEQYF
TGTGCCAGCAGCTCGCCAAGGACAGGGGGCTCCTACGAGCAGTACTTC
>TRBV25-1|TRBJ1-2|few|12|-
CASREANYGYTF
TGTGCCAGCAGGGAAGCTAACTATGGCTACACCTTC
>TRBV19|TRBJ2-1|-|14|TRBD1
CASSILGQAREQFF
TGTGCCAGTAGTATTTTAGGACAGGCCAGGGAGCAGTTCTTC
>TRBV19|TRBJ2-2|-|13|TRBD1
CASSRTGPGELFF
TGTGCCAGTAGTAGGACAGGACCCGGGGAGCTGTTTTTT
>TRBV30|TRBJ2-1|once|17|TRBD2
CAWSVGGSGSNSDEQFF
TGTGCCTGGAGTGTCGGGGGAAGCGGGAGCAATAGCGATGAGCAGTTCTTC
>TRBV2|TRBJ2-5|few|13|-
CASGAGTGETQYF
TGTGCCAGCGGGGCGGGAACTGGGGAGACCCAGTACTTC
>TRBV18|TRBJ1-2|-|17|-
CASSPQSFGQTNYGYTF
TGTGCCAGCTCACCACAGTCTTTTGGACAGACGAACTATGGCTACACCTTC
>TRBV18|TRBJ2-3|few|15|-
CASSPPSGGSDTQYF
TGTGCCAGCTCACCACCCTCAGGGGGGTCAGATACGCAGTATTTT
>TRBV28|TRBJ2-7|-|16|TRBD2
CASRHPSGGSQNEQYF
TGTGCCAGCAGACACCCTTCCGGGGGGTCTCAGAACGAGCAGTACTTC
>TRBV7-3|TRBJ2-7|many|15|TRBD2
CASSNAGLAGSEQYF
TGTGCCAGCAGCAACGCGGGACTAGCGGGATCCGAGCAGTACTTC
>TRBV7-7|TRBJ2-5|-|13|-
CASSGRRQETQYF
TGTGCTAGCAGCGGACGGAGACAAGAGACCCAGTACTTC